Here is one T cell receptor (beta chain) with its context. What it recognizes is unknown. This specimen comes from a study of vaccination and CD4 T cells after COVID-19. Study background: The peptides that stimulated the cells were overlapping spike peptides from SARS-CoV-2, HCoV-NL63, HCoV-OC43 and HCoV-229E. Study-wide results and limits: For convalescent patients, 304 of the 307 vaccine-specific clones analyzed were classified as spike mono-reactive.

Researchers used the Oncomine TCR Beta short-read assay to sequence DNA from cultured CD4+ T cells. Researchers extracted genomic DNA from CD4+ T cells that had been cultured. One entry per CDR3 protein, called by TCRdb with MiXCR from the PCR reads. The sample lists about 20,000 distinct CDR3 sequences; more than 70% were seen once. The treatment was: roughly ten-day PBMC culture with coronavirus spike peptide pools or control peptides (ViraFEST assay). Germline V gene sequence: CDR1 SGHNT, CDR2 YENEEA. V shed 5 bases and J shed 0 bases, with 15 bases lying between them. The CDR3 runs 16 residues. The TCR sequence derives from a human donor who received a COVID-19 vaccine. The chain links TRBV11-3 to TRBJ2-3; weak D call: TRBD1 (5 bases). The material was CD4+ T cells from blood, cultured in vitro, obtained after SARS-CoV-2 vaccination. CDR3 amino acids: CASSKGVTTSTDTQYF. The DNA of the CDR3 is TGTGCCAGCAGCAAAGGGGTGACAACTAGCACAGATACGCAGTATTTT.